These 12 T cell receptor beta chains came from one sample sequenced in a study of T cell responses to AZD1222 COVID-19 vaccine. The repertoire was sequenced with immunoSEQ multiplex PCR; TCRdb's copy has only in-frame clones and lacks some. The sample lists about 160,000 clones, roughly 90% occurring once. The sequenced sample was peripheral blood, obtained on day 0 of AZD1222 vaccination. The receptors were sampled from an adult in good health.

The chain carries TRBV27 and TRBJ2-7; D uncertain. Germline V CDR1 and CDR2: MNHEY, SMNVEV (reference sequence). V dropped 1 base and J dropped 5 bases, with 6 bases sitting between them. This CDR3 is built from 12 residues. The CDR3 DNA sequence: TGTGCCAGCAGTTTATTTGGCCACGAGCAGTACTTC. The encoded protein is CASSLFGHEQYF.

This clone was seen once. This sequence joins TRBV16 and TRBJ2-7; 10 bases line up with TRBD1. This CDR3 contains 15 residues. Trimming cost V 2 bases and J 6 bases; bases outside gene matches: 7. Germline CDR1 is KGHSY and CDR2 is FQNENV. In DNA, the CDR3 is TGTGCCAGCAGCCAAACCCCCGGGACAGGGGTCGAGCAGTACTTC. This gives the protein CASSQTPGTGVEQYF.

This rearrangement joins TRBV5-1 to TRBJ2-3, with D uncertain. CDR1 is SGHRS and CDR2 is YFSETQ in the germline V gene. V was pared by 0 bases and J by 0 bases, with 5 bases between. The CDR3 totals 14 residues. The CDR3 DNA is TGCGCCAGCAGCTTGGGTTCTAGCACAGATACGCAGTATTTT. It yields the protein CASSLGSSTDTQYF.

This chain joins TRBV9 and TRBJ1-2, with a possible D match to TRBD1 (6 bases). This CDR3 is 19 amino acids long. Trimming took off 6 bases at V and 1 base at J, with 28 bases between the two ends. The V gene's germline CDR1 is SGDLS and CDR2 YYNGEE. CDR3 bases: TGTGCCAGCACCGTGCCCCGGCAGGGGTTAGGTTATAATAACTATGGCTACACCTTC. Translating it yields CASTVPRQGLGYNNYGYTF.

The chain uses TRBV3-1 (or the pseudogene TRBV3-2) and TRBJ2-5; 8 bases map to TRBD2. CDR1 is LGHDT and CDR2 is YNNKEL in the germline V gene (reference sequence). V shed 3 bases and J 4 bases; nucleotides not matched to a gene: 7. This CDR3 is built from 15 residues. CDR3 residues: CASSQASSGGETQYF. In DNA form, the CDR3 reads TGTGCCAGCAGCCAGGCGTCGAGCGGGGGAGAGACCCAGTACTTC.

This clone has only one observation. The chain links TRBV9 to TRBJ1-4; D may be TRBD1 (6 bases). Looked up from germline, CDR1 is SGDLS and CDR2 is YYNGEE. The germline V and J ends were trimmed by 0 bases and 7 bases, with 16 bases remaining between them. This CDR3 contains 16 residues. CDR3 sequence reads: CASSVGDTTKGEKLFF. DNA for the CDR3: TGTGCCAGCAGCGTAGGGGACACCACAAAGGGTGAAAAACTGTTTTTT.

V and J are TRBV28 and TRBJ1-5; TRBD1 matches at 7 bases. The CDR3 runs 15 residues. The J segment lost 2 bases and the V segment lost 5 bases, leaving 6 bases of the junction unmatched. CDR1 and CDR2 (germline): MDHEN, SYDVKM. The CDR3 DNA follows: TGTGCCAGCAGTCTCCAGGGGGGTGGCAATCAGCCCCAGCATTTT. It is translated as CASSLQGGGNQPQHF. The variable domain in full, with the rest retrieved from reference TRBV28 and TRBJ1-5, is DVKVTQSSRYLVKRTGEKVFLECVQDMDHENMFWYRQDPGLGLRLIYFSYDVKMKEKGDIPEGYSVSREKKERFSLILESASTNQTSMYLCASSLQGGGNQPQHFGDGTRLSIL.

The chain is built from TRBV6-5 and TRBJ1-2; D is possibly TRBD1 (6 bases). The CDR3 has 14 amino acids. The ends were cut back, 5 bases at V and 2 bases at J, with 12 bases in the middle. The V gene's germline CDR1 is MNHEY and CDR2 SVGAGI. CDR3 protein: CASSMGGPNYGYTF. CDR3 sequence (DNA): TGTGCCAGCAGTATGGGGGGCCCAAACTATGGCTACACCTTC.

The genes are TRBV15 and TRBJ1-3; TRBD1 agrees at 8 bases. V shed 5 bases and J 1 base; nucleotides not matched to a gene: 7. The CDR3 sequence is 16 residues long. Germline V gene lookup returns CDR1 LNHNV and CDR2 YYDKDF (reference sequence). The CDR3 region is CATSSSGGWSGNTIYF. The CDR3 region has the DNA TGTGCCACCAGCTCCTCAGGGGGCTGGTCTGGAAACACCATATATTTT.

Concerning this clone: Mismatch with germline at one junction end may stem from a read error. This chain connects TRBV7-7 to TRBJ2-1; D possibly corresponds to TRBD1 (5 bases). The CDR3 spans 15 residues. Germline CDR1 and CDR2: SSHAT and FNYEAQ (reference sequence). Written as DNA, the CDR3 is TGTGCTAGCAGCTTAGGGGATACTGGCTACAATGAGCAGTTCTTC. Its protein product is CASSLGDTGYNEQFF. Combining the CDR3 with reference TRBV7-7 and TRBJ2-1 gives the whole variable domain GAGVSQSPRYKVTKRGQDVTLRCDPISSHATLYWYQQALGQGPEFLTYFNYEAQPDKSGLPSDRFSAERPEGSISTLTIQRTEQRDSAMYRCASSLGDTGYNEQFFGPGTRLTVL.

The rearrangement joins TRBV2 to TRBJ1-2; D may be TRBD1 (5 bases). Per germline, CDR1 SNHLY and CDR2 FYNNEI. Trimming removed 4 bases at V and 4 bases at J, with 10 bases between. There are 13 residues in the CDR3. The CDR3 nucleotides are TGTGCCAGCAGTGTTCGGGGGGTCTATGGCTACACCTTC. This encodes CASSVRGVYGYTF.

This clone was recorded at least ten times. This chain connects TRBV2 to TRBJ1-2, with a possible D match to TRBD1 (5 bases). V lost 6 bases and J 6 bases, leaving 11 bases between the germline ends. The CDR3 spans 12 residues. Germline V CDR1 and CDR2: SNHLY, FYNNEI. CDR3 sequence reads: CASRADSDGYTF. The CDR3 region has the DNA TGTGCCAGCAGGGCAGACAGTGATGGCTACACCTTC. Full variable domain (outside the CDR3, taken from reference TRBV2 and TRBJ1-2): EPEVTQTPSHQVTQMGQEVILRCVPISNHLYFYWYRQILGQKVEFLVSFYNNEISEKSEIFDDQFSVERPDGSNFTLKIRSTKLEDSAMYFCASRADSDGYTFGSGTRLTVV.